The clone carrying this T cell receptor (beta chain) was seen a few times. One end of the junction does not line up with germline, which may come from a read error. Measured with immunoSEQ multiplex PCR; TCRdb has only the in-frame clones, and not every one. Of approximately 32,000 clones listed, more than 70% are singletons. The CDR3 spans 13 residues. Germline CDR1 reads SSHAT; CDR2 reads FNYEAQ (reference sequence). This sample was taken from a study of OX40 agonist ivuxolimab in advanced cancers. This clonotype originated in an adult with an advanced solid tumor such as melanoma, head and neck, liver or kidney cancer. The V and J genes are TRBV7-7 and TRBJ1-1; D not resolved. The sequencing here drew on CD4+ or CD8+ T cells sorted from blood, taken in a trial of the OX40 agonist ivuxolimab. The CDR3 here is CASSLMRNTEAFF. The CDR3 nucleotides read TGTGCTAGCAGCTTAATGAGGAACACTGAAGCTTTCTTT.